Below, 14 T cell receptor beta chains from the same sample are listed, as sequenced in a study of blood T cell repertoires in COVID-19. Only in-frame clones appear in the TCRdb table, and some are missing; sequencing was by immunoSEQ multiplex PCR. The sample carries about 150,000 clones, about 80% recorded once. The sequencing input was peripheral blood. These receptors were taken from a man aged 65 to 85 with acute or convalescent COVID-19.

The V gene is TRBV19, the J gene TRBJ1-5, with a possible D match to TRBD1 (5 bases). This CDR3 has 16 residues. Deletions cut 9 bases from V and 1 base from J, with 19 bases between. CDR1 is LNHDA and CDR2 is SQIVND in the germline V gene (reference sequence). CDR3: CASGGDILSSNQPQHF. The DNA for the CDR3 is TGTGCCAGCGGGGGGGATATCCTATCCAGCAATCAGCCCCAGCATTTT.

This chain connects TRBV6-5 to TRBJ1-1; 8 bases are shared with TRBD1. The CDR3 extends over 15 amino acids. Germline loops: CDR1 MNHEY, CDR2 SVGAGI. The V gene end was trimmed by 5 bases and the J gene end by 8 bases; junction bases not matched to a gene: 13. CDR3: CASSPHQGQGGEAFF. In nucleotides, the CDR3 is TGTGCCAGCAGTCCCCATCAAGGACAGGGCGGAGAAGCTTTCTTT.

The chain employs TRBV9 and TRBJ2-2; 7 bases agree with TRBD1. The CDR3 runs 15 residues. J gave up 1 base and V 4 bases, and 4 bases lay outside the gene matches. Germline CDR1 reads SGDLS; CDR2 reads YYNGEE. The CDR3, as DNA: TGTGCCAGCAGCCTTAACAGGGGGAACACCGGGGAGCTGTTTTTT. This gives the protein CASSLNRGNTGELFF.

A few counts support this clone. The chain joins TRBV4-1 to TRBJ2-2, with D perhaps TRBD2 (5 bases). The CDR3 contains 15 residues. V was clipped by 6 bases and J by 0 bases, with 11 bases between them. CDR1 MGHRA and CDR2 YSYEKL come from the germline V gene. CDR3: CASREKLANTGELFF. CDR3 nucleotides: TGCGCCAGCAGGGAAAAACTAGCGAACACCGGGGAGCTGTTTTTT.

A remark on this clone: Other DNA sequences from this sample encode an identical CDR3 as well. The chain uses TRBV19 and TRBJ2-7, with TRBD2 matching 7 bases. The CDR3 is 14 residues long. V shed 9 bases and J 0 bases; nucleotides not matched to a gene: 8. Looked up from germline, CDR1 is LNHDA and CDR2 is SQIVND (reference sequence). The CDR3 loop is CARHTGGDSYEQYF. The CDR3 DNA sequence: TGTGCCAGGCATACGGGGGGAGACTCCTACGAGCAGTACTTC.

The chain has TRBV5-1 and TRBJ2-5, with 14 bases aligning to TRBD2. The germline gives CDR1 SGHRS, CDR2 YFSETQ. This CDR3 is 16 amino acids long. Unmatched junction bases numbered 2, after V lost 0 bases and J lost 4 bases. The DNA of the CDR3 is TGCGCCAGCAGCTTGGGAGGGACTAGCGGGGGAGAGACCCAGTACTTC. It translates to CASSLGGTSGGETQYF.

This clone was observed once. CDR3 sequence: CASGDRGDQPQHF. Written as DNA, the CDR3 is TGTGCCAGTGGGGACAGGGGGGATCAGCCCCAGCATTTT. This chain links TRBV19 with TRBJ1-5, with 11 bases identical to TRBD1. The germline V gene has CDR1 LNHDA and CDR2 SQIVND (reference sequence). The CDR3 length is 13 residues. V was clipped by 8 bases and J by 5 bases; unmatched bases: 2.

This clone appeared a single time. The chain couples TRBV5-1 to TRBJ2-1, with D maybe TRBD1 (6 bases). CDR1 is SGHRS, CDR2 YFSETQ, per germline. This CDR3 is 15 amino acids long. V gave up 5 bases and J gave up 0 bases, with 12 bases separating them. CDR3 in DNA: TGCGCCAGCAGTACCGGGGACACCTCCTACAATGAGCAGTTCTTC. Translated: CASSTGDTSYNEQFF.

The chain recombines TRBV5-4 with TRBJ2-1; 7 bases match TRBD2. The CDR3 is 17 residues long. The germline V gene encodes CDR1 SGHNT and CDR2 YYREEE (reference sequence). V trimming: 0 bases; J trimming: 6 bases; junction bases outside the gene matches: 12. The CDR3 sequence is CASSLAYGRELGNEQFF. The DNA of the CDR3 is TGTGCCAGCAGCTTGGCATACGGGCGGGAGTTGGGCAATGAGCAGTTCTTC.

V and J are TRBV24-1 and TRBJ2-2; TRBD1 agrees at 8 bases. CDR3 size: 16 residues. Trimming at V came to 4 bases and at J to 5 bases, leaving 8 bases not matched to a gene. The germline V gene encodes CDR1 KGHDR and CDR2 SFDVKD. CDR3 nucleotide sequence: TGTGCCACCAGTGACTCCAGGACAGGGAAGACCGGGGAGCTGTTTTTT. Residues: CATSDSRTGKTGELFF.

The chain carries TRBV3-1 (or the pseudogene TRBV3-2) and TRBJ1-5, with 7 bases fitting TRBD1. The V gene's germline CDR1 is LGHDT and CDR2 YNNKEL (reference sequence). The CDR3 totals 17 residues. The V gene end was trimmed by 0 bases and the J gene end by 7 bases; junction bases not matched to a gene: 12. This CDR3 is CASSQEAPTGRGQPQHF. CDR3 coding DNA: TGTGCCAGCAGCCAAGAGGCCCCGACAGGGCGAGGCCAGCCCCAGCATTTT.

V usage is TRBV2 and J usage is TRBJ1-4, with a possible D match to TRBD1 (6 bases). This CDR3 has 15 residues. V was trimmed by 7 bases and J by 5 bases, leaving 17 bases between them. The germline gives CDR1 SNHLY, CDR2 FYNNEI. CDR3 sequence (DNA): TGTGCCAGCAACAGGGCCAGGGGTCCCAATGAAAAACTGTTTTTT. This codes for CASNRARGPNEKLFF. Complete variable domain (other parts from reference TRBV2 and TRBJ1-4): EPEVTQTPSHQVTQMGQEVILRCVPISNHLYFYWYRQILGQKVEFLVSFYNNEISEKSEIFDDQFSVERPDGSNFTLKIRSTKLEDSAMYFCASNRARGPNEKLFFGSGTQLSVL.

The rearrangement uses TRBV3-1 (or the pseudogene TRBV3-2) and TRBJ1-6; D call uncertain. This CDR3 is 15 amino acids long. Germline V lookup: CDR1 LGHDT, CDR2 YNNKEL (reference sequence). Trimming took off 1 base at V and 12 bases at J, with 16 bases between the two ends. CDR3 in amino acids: CASSQGPQKQEPLHF. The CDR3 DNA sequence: TGTGCCAGCAGCCAAGGCCCACAGAAGCAAGAACCCCTCCACTTT.

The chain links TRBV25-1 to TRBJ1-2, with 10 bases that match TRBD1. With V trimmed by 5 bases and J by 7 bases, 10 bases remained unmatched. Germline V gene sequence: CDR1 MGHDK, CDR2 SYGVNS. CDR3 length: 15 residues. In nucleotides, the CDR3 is TGTGCCAGCAGTACAATCGACAGGGGGCTGGGTGGCTACACCTTC. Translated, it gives CASSTIDRGLGGYTF.